This TCR beta chain was obtained from a study of blood T cell repertoires in COVID-19. The data were produced by immunoSEQ multiplex PCR, yet TCRdb's version contains in-frame clones alone and is incomplete. Of about 55,000 clones listed, around 83% are singletons. The length of the CDR3 is 18 residues. V trimming: 3 bases; J trimming: 3 bases; junction bases outside the gene matches: 10. CDR1 is SGHTA, CDR2 FQGNSA, per germline. This clone has just a few counts. The gene calls are TRBV7-2 and TRBJ2-2; TRBD2 aligns across 10 bases. The TCR sequence derives from a human donor in a cohort sampled during active or convalescent COVID-19. Input material: peripheral blood. This CDR3 is CASSFSRSGGADTGELFF. The CDR3 bases are TGTGCCAGCAGCTTCAGTAGGAGCGGGGGGGCCGACACCGGGGAGCTGTTTTTT.